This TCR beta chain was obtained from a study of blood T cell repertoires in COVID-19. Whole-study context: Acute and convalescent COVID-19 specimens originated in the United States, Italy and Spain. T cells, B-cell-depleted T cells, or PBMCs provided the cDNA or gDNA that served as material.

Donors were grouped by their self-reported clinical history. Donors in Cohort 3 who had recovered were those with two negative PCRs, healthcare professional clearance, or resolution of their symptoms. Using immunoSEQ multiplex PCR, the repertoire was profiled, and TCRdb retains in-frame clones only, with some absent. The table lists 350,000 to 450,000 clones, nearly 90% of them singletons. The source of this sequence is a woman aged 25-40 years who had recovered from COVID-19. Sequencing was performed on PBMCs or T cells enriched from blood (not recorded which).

The CDR3 spells CASSPDPGTDYGYTF. The CDR3 DNA follows: TGTGCCAGCAGTCCAGATCCCGGGACAGACTATGGCTACACCTTC. The rearrangement links TRBV6-5 to TRBJ1-2; 7 bases line up with TRBD1. Germline V gives CDR1 MNHEY, CDR2 SVGAGI. The CDR3 contains 15 residues. V shed 5 bases, J shed 3 bases, and the junction held 9 bases outside the gene matches.